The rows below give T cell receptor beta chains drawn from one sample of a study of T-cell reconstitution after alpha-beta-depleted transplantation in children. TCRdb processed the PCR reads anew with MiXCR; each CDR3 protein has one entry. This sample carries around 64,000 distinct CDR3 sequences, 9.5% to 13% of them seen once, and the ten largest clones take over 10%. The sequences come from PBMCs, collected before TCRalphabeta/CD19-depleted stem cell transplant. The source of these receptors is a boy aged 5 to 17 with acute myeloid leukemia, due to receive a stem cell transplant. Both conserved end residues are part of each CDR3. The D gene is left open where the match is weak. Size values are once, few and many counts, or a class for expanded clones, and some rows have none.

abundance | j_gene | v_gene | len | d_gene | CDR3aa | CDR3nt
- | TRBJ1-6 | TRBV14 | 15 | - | CASSLFGPKNSPLHF | TGTGCCAGCAGCCTTTTTGGACCGAAGAATTCACCCCTCCACTTT
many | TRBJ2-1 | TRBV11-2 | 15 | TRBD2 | CASSLGTSGSHEQFF | TGTGCCAGCAGCTTAGGGACTAGCGGGAGTCATGAGCAGTTCTTC
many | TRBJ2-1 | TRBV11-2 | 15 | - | CASSPSGGQNNEQFF | TGTGCCAGCAGCCCTTCGGGGGGCCAAAACAATGAGCAGTTCTTC
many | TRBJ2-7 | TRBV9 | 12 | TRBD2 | CASSVSGGEQYF | TGTGCCAGCAGCGTATCGGGAGGCGAGCAGTACTTC
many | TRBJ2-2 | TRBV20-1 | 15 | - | CSARPGGALTGELFF | TGCAGTGCTAGGCCCGGGGGCGCCCTCACCGGGGAGCTGTTTTTT
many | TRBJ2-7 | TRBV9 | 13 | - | CASSAAAGYEQYF | TGTGCCAGCAGCGCGGCGGCTGGGTACGAGCAGTACTTC
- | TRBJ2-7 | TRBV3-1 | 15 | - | CASSQDRRATYEQYF | TGTGCCAGCAGCCAAGACCGGCGAGCTACCTACGAGCAGTACTTC
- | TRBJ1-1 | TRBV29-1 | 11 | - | CSVFMNTEAFF | TGCAGCGTTTTCATGAACACTGAAGCTTTCTTT
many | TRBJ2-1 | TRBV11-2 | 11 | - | CASSFGLVQFF | TGTGCCAGCAGCTTTGGGCTGGTGCAGTTCTTC
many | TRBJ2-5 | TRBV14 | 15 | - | CASSTTGTTQETQYF | TGTGCCAGCAGCACAACCGGGACGACTCAAGAGACCCAGTACTTC
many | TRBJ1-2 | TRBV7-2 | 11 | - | CASSVGGGYTF | TGTGCCAGCAGCGTCGGGGGGGGCTACACCTTC
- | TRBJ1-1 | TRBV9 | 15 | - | CASSRLRGGGTEAFF | TGTGCCAGCAGTCGCCTTAGGGGGGGGGGCACTGAAGCTTTCTTT
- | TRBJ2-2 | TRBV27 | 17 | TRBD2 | CASSLRGTSANTGELFF | TGTGCCAGCAGTTTAAGGGGAACTAGCGCTAACACCGGGGAGCTGTTTTTT